These T cell receptor beta chains were read from a single sample in a study of T-cell reconstitution after alpha-beta-depleted transplantation in children. In TCRdb, the PCR reads were re-called with MiXCR into one record per CDR3 protein. This sample carries roughly 66,000 distinct CDR3 sequences, roughly 4.9% of them seen once, and the ten largest clones take 15% to 20%. The material was PBMCs, mostly from graft donor cells, obtained 180 days after TCRalphabeta/CD19-depleted stem cell transplant. These receptors all stem from a boy less than two years old who had a stem cell transplant for acute myeloid leukemia, so the T cells may come from the graft donor. CDR3s include the opening cysteine and the closing phenylalanine or tryptophan. The D gene is left open where the match is weak. Clone size is not always given. Where it is, it says once, few, many or a class for expanded clones.

TRBV11-2	TRBJ2-3	many	NA	TGTGCCAGCAGCCCTACACCTACCCCGTCAACGGCAGATACGCAGTATTTT	CASSPTPTPSTADTQYF
TRBV3-1	TRBJ2-5	many	TRBD1	TGTGCCAGCAGCCAAGTGAGACAGGGGTCAGAGACCCAGTACTTC	CASSQVRQGSETQYF
TRBV5-1	TRBJ1-1	many	TRBD1	TGCGCCAGCAGCTATCCACAGGGGGGGAACACTGAAGCTTTCTTT	CASSYPQGGNTEAFF
TRBV12-3/TRBV12-4	TRBJ1-1	many	NA	TGTGCCAGCAGTCCCCGGGGTGAGGGCCTAAACACTGAAGCTTTCTTT	CASSPRGEGLNTEAFF
TRBV5-1	TRBJ1-1	many	NA	TGCGCCAGCAGCTACGGGAACACTGAAGCTTTCTTT	CASSYGNTEAFF
TRBV20-1	TRBJ2-5	many	TRBD1	TGCAGTGCTAGAGACAGCAGGGGGCTTGAGACCCAGTACTTC	CSARDSRGLETQYF
TRBV5-1	TRBJ2-3	many	NA	TGCGCCAGCAGCTTGAGGGCTACATCAGATACGCAGTATTTT	CASSLRATSDTQYF
TRBV28	TRBJ1-4	many	NA	TGTGCCAGCAGTTTCCAAATAACCCCCGGAACTAATGAAAAACTGTTTTTT	CASSFQITPGTNEKLFF
TRBV18	TRBJ1-2	many	NA	TGTGCCAGCTCACCGAGTCCGGCGCCCTATGGCTACACCTTC	CASSPSPAPYGYTF
TRBV18	TRBJ1-1	few	NA	TGTGCCAGCTCATTGAAGGGGCTCACTGAAGCTTTCTTT	CASSLKGLTEAFF
TRBV7-9	TRBJ1-2	many	NA	TGTGCCAGCAGCTTAGAGGGGGTTAAGGTCTATGGCTACACCTTC	CASSLEGVKVYGYTF
TRBV5-1	TRBJ2-7	many	NA	TGCGCCAGCAGCTTGGTCCAGGGCCCCTACGAGCAGTACTTC	CASSLVQGPYEQYF
TRBV12-5	TRBJ2-1	many	TRBD2	TGTGCTAGTGGTCCCAGGAGCGGGGGGGCCCCCGGTTATGAGCAGTTCTTC	CASGPRSGGAPGYEQFF
TRBV12-3/TRBV12-4	TRBJ2-3	many	NA	TGTGCCAGCAGATTCCCTCTGGGAATTAACACAGATACGCAGTATTTT	CASRFPLGINTDTQYF
TRBV24-1	TRBJ2-1	many	NA	TGTGCCACCAGTGATTTGGAGGGGAGCTCCTACAATGAGCAGTTCTTC	CATSDLEGSSYNEQFF
TRBV20-1	TRBJ2-3	many	TRBD2	TGCAGTGCTAGAAGCGGGGGGCGGGCAGATACGCAGTATTTT	CSARSGGRADTQYF
TRBV12-3/TRBV12-4	TRBJ1-2	many	TRBD1	TGTGCCAGCAGTACTACAGGGGGCGCCTATGGCTACACCTTC	CASSTTGGAYGYTF
TRBV4-3	TRBJ2-3	NA	NA	TGCGCCAGCAGCCAAGATAGGGGCACAGATACGCAGTATTTT	CASSQDRGTDTQYF
TRBV12-3/TRBV12-4	TRBJ1-1	many	NA	TGTGCCAGTACTTTCACCGTTACCTCTACTGAAGCTTTCTTT	CASTFTVTSTEAFF
TRBV4-3	TRBJ2-5	many	NA	TGCGCCAGCAGCCAAGATTTTTCGGGTCAAGAGACCCAGTACTTC	CASSQDFSGQETQYF
TRBV30	TRBJ2-5	many	NA	TGTGCCTGGAACCGGGGGAGAGGCCAAGAGACCCAGTACTTC	CAWNRGRGQETQYF
TRBV20-1	TRBJ2-1	many	NA	TGCAGTGCTATCCTCTTGTGGGCTTCCTACAATGAGCAGTTCTTC	CSAILLWASYNEQFF
TRBV12-3/TRBV12-4	TRBJ1-4	many	NA	TGTGCCAGCAGTTTACTTCCGGGGACAACTAATGAAAAACTGTTTTTT	CASSLLPGTTNEKLFF
TRBV30	TRBJ2-5	many	NA	TGTGCCTGGAGTGTACGGGGGGCTAAAGAGACCCAGTACTTC	CAWSVRGAKETQYF
TRBV12-3/TRBV12-4	TRBJ1-6	many	TRBD1	TGTGCCAGCAGTTTAGGGGACAGGAACAATTCACCCCTCCACTTT	CASSLGDRNNSPLHF
TRBV20-1	TRBJ1-5	many	NA	TGCAGTGCAAACAGGGAAAATCAGCCCCAGCATTTT	CSANRENQPQHF
TRBV20-1	TRBJ2-1	many	TRBD2	TGCAGTGCTAGAGCGGGGGGGCCTGATTCCAAGTTCTTC	CSARAGGPDSKFF
TRBV7-2	TRBJ1-6	many	NA	TGTGCCAGCAGCTCCCACCGGACGCGGACTCCCCTGTATAATTCACCCCTCCACTTT	CASSSHRTRTPLYNSPLHF
TRBV7-2	TRBJ1-6	many	NA	TGTGCCAGCAGCTTAACGGGCCGCTGGGGCAATTCACCCCTCCACTTT	CASSLTGRWGNSPLHF
TRBV20-1	TRBJ1-6	many	NA	TGCAGTGCTAGAGATATGGGGAATTCACCCCTCCACTTT	CSARDMGNSPLHF
TRBV7-2	TRBJ2-5	many	NA	TGTGCCAGCAGCTTAATCGGCGTACCGGAGACCCAGTACTTC	CASSLIGVPETQYF
TRBV7-2	TRBJ2-7	many	NA	TGTGCCAGCAGCTTAGCTCACGTATACGAGCAGTACTTC	CASSLAHVYEQYF
TRBV7-6	TRBJ1-6	many	NA	TGTGCCAGCAGCTTAGCCTCGAGGGGAAATTCACCCCTCCACTTT	CASSLASRGNSPLHF
TRBV15	TRBJ2-7	many	NA	TGTGCCACCAGCCCGCCCGGGGCAGGGGAAGCCTACGAGCAGTACTTC	CATSPPGAGEAYEQYF
TRBV27	TRBJ2-6	many	TRBD1	TGTGCCAGCAGTTTATCTCGCAGGGGGATTACCTCTGGGGCCAACGTCCTGACTTTC	CASSLSRRGITSGANVLTF
TRBV11-2	TRBJ1-3	many	NA	TGTGCCAGCAGTCCCTCTCGGGCAGTAAACTCTGGAAACACCATATATTTT	CASSPSRAVNSGNTIYF
TRBV19	TRBJ2-1	many	TRBD1	TGTGCCAGTAGTATAGAGGGCAGGGGGCTTTACAATGAGCAGTTCTTC	CASSIEGRGLYNEQFF
TRBV7-8	TRBJ1-6	many	TRBD1	TGTGCCAGCAGTCTGGGAGACAGGGTTTCACCCCTCCACTTT	CASSLGDRVSPLHF
TRBV7-2	TRBJ2-3	medium-sized	NA	TGTGCCAGCAGCTCTCCCTGGGATACGCAGTATTTT	CASSSPWDTQYF